The present T cell receptor (beta chain) was sequenced within a study of CD8 T cells in Susac syndrome. The RNA, about 0.45 to 1 ug, was put through reverse transcription using random hexamers. TCRdb processed the immunoSEQ multiplex PCR reads anew with MiXCR; each CDR3 protein has one entry. The table lists 210,000 or so distinct CDR3 sequences, about 90% of them singletons. V shed 6 bases and J shed 0 bases, with 12 bases lying between them. This CDR3 is 13 amino acids long. Germline CDR1 SQVTM, CDR2 ANQGSEA. This clonotype was seen a single time. The T cells that were sequenced for TCR beta were CD8+ and CD4+ cells from blood.

The TCR originated in a human donor with multiple sclerosis. The chain recombines TRBV29-1 with TRBJ2-7; D possibly matches TRBD1 or TRBD2 (5 bases each). The specimen sequenced was CD8+ T cells from PBMCs. In DNA, the CDR3 is TGCAGCGTCTTCGAGGGGAGCTCCTACGAGCAGTACTTC. This codes for CSVFEGSSYEQYF.